One and the same sample provided the 3 T cell receptor beta chains below, sequenced in a study of blood T cell repertoires in COVID-19. Sequencing was performed with immunoSEQ multiplex PCR; in TCRdb, only in-frame clones are kept and a portion is missing. Counted here are around 210,000 clones, 70% to 90% occurring once; the ten biggest clones make up approximately 5.1%. Input material: peripheral blood. The receptor set was obtained from a middle-aged man with COVID-19, enrolled during active disease.

J is TRBJ1-5 and V is TRBV4-3; D uncertain. V was clipped by 2 bases and J by 3 bases, with 11 bases between them. The CDR3 contains 15 residues. Germline V gene lookup returns CDR1 LGHNA and CDR2 YSLEER. Here the CDR3 DNA reads TGCGCCAGCAGCCAATCTTGGCAAGTCAATCAGCCCCAGCATTTT. This translates into CASSQSWQVNQPQHF.

This clone was detected once. The V and J genes are TRBV6-5 and TRBJ1-5; unclear D gene. Trimming took 6 bases from V and 6 from J, leaving 9 bases between them. The CDR3 is 12 amino acids. CDR1 is MNHEY and CDR2 is SVGAGI in the germline V gene. This chain's CDR3 is CASRAAAQPQHF. The CDR3 DNA reads TGTGCCAGCAGGGCCGCTGCTCAGCCCCAGCATTTT.

The rearrangement uses TRBV11-2 and TRBJ2-5, with TRBD1 identical over 9 bases. The CDR3 is 14 amino acids. Germline V CDR1 and CDR2: SGHAT, FQNNGV. The V segment lost 4 bases and the J segment 5 bases; nucleotides outside the gene matches: 5. CDR3 protein: CASSWTQGAETQYF. Here the CDR3 DNA reads TGTGCCAGCAGCTGGACACAGGGGGCTGAGACCCAGTACTTC.